What follows describes a single T cell receptor beta chain. Its cognate antigen is unknown. Libraries were prepared by immunoSEQ multiplex PCR; TCRdb keeps only in-frame clonotypes and omits some of them. This table has more than 550,000 clones, roughly 91% appearing once. This specimen belongs to a study of shared clonotypes between healthy human individuals. Study-level points and caveats: A small donor pool kept down the genetic and exposure-history diversity that was represented.

Germline loops: CDR1 MNHEY, CDR2 SMNVEV (reference sequence). The CDR3 spans 14 residues. Germline trimming cut 2 bases from V and 5 bases from J; bases unmatched to any gene: 4. Within Nashville, Tennessee resided all donors, each a Caucasian adult. The sequence derives from a man younger than 35 in good health. Some clones in this sample may be carry-over from other donors' samples. The sample taken for sequencing was memory CD8+ T cells from PBMCs. The sample's subset: CD45RO+ cells pooled with CCR7-negative TemRA cells. The chain has TRBV27 and TRBJ2-3; 7 bases align to TRBD1. CDR3 coding DNA: TGTGCCAGCAGTTTAAGGAGGACAGGAGATACGCAGTATTTT. The encoded protein is CASSLRRTGDTQYF.